Listed here are 4 T cell receptor beta chains from one sample, sequenced in a study of blood T cell repertoires in COVID-19. Method: immunoSEQ multiplex PCR; TCRdb's copy keeps in-frame clones and lacks some. The data contain some 450,000 clones, 70% to 90% of them singletons. The sequenced material came from peripheral blood. All receptors come from a woman in her 50s with COVID-19, enrolled during active disease.

The rearrangement uses TRBV7-9 and TRBJ1-5; D call uncertain. Trimming left V 5 bases short and J 4 bases short, with 12 bases between. The CDR3 loop spans 14 amino acids. The germline V gene has CDR1 SEHNR and CDR2 FQNEAQ (reference sequence). CDR3 residues: CASSLGGGNQPQHF. The CDR3 bases are TGTGCCAGCAGCCTTGGAGGAGGGAATCAGCCCCAGCATTTT. Using reference TRBV7-9 and TRBJ1-5 for the parts outside the CDR3, the full variable domain is DTGVSQNPRHKITKRGQNVTFRCDPISEHNRLYWYRQTLGQGPEFLTYFQNEAQLEKSRLLSDRFSAERPKGSFSTLEIQRTEQGDSAMYLCASSLGGGNQPQHFGDGTRLSIL.

The rearrangement uses TRBV4-1 and TRBJ1-1, with D perhaps TRBD1 (6 bases). CDR3 length equals 18 residues. Germline-derived CDR1 and CDR2 are MGHRA and YSYEKL. The ends were cut back, 1 base at V and 0 bases at J, with 18 bases in the middle. The CDR3: CASSQGFLRDKVNTEAFF. CDR3 DNA: TGCGCCAGCAGCCAAGGTTTCCTCCGGGACAAGGTGAACACTGAAGCTTTCTTT.

The rearrangement joins TRBV5-6 to TRBJ1-5; D not certain. The germline V gene encodes CDR1 SGHDT and CDR2 YYEEEE. The CDR3 sequence is 17 residues long. Trimming took 4 bases from V and 10 from J, leaving 27 bases between them. Written as DNA, the CDR3 is TGTGCCAGCAGCACCGGACCGGGAAGATACTCAATCAGCCCCCAGCATTTT. Its translation is CASSTGPGRYSISPQHF.

This chain's CDR3 is CSAGTGRKLFF. CDR3 DNA sequence: TGCAGTGCTGGGACAGGGAGGAAACTGTTTTTT. This chain links TRBV20-1 with TRBJ1-4; 9 nucleotides match TRBD1. The CDR3 has 11 residues. Germline CDR1 is DFQATT and CDR2 is SNEGSKA (reference sequence). V gave up 5 bases and J gave up 11 bases; unmatched junction bases: 3.